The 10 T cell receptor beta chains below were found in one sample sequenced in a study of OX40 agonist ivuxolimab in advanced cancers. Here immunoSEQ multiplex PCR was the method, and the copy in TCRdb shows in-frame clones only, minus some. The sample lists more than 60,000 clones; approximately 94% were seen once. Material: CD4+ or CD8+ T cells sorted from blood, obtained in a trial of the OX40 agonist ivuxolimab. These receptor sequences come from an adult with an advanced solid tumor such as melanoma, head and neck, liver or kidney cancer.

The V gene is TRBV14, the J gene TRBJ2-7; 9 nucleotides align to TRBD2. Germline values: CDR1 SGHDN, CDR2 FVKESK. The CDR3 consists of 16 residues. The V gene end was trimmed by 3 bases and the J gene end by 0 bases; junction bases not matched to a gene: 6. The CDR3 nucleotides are TGTGCCAGCAGCCAGGGGCTAGCGGGAAGCTCCTACGAGCAGTACTTC. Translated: CASSQGLAGSSYEQYF.

The CDR3 region is CASTTPSGFPPDTQYF. In DNA form, the CDR3 reads TGTGCCAGCACTACCCCGAGCGGTTTTCCCCCAGATACGCAGTATTTT. The chain carries TRBV5-6 and TRBJ2-3, with D tentatively TRBD2 (5 bases). Germline values: CDR1 SGHDT, CDR2 YYEEEE. Trimming pared 6 bases from V and 4 bases from J, leaving 21 bases between. The length of the CDR3 is 16 residues.

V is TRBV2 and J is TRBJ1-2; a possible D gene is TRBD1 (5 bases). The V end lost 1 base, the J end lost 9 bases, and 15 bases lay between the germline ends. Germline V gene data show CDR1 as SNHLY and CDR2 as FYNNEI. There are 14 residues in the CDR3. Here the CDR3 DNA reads TGTGCCAGCAGTGAAGGTCCAGGGACTGACTGCTACACCTTC. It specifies CASSEGPGTDCYTF.

CDR3 DNA: TGTGCCAGCAGCTTAAGTAGCGGGAGTTCCTACGAGCAGTACTTC. As protein: CASSLSSGSSYEQYF. V gene TRBV13 combines with J gene TRBJ2-7, with 9 bases matching TRBD2. This CDR3 region has 15 residues. The ends lost 2 bases at V and 1 base at J; junction bases unmatched: 3. Germline assignment: CDR1 PRHDT and CDR2 FYEKMQ (reference sequence).

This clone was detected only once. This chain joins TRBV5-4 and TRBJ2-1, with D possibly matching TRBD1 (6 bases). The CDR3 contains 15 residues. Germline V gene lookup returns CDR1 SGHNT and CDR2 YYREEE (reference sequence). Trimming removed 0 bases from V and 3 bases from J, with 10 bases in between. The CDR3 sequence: CASSLVGRGYNEQFF. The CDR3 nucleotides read TGTGCCAGCAGCTTGGTGGGCAGGGGCTACAATGAGCAGTTCTTC.

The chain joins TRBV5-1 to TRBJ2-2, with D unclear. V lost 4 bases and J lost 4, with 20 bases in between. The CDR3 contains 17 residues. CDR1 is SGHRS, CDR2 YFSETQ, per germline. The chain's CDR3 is CASSLIGPVLSTGELFF. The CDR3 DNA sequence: TGCGCCAGCAGCCTAATCGGGCCGGTCTTAAGCACCGGGGAGCTGTTTTTT. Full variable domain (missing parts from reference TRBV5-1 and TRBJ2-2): KAGVTQTPRYLIKTRGQQVTLSCSPISGHRSVSWYQQTPGQGLQFLFEYFSETQRNKGNFPGRFSGRQFSNSRSEMNVSTLELGDSALYLCASSLIGPVLSTGELFFGEGSRLTVL.

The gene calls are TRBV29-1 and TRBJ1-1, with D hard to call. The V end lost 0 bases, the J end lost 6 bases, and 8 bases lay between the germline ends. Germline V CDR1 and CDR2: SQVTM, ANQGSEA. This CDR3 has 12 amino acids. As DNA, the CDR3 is TGCAGCGTTGAAGACAGGATCGCTGAAGCTTTCTTT. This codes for CSVEDRIAEAFF.

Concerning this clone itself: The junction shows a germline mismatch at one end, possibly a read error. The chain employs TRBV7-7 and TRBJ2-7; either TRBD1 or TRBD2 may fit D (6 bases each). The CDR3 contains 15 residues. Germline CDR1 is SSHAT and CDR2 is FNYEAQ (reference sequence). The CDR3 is CASSLAAGEAYEQYF. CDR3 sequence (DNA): TGTGCTAGCAGCTTAGCGGCAGGGGAGGCCTACGAGCAGTACTTC.

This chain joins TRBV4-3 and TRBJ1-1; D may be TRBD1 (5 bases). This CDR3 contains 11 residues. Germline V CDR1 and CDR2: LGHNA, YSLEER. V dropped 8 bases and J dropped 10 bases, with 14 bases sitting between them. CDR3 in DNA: TGCGCCAGCTCCGGGGGGGGGAGAGCTTTCTTT. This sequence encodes CASSGGGRAFF.

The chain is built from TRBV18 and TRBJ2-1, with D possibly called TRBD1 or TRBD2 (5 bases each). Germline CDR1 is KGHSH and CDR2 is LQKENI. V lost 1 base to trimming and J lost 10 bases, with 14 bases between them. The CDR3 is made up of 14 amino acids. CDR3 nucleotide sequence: TGTGCCAGCTCACCACGGGGGACGGAGAGGGAGCAGTTCTTC. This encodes CASSPRGTEREQFF.